The clone carrying this T cell receptor beta chain appeared a few times. Its antigen is unknown. The sample belongs to a study of T-cell reconstitution after alpha-beta-depleted transplantation in children. General study findings and limits: Several hundred expanded graft clones reportedly supplied alpha-beta T cells about two months after transplant. Counts and diversity of T cells one year after transplant came mostly from newly produced T cells. Surviving thymic progenitors and recipient T cells were the source of high TCRbeta diversity at day 60 in some patients.

Unique molecular identifiers were incorporated during preparation of the TCRbeta library. TCRdb fed the PCR reads into MiXCR, producing one record per CDR3 protein. The data show over 150,000 distinct CDR3 sequences, with about 6% seen just once and roughly 4.5% held by the top ten. V lost 0 bases and J lost 7, with 22 bases in between. This CDR3 has 16 residues. Germline CDR1 and CDR2: DFQATT and SNEGSKA (reference sequence). Material: PBMCs, obtained before TCRalphabeta/CD19-depleted stem cell transplant. This clonotype was sampled from a girl under three years old with combined immunodeficiency, due to receive a stem cell transplant. The chain is built from TRBV20-1 and TRBJ2-7; D is uncertain. CDR3 amino acids: CSARDAFGLFAWEQYF. The CDR3 DNA reads TGCAGTGCTAGAGATGCTTTTGGCCTTTTCGCGTGGGAGCAGTACTTC.